The clone carrying this T cell receptor beta chain was observed a handful of times. Its antigen is currently unknown. The data stem from a study of T-cell memory formation after mild COVID-19. Study-level results: While clones contracting from day 15 to 85 were balanced between CD4 and CD8, later expanders leaned CD4+. Certain responding clones were present in pre-infection memory, suggesting participation of cross-reactive memory.

TCRdb called the 5' RACE reads again in MiXCR, with one record for every CDR3 protein. The sample holds hundreds of thousands of distinct CDR3 sequences; over 15% are singletons and the top ten take more than 20%. Germline V gene data show CDR1 as MNHEY and CDR2 as SVGAGI. The CDR3 spans 18 residues. V was clipped by 2 bases and J by 6 bases; unmatched bases: 10. This chain joins TRBV6-5 and TRBJ2-3; 14 nucleotides match TRBD2. This clonotype was obtained from a young man who had mild COVID-19 (a few samples of this study predate the infection). Cell type and time point are not known. What was sequenced was PBMCs or a T cell subset sorted from them (not recorded which). This CDR3 is CASSYNTPGLAGADTQYF. DNA for the CDR3: TGTGCCAGCAGTTACAACACTCCGGGACTAGCGGGGGCCGATACGCAGTATTTT.